This T cell receptor beta chain is from a study of T cells in Graves' hyperthyroidism and ophthalmopathy. Researchers took RNA transcripts and amplified the TCR beta CDR3 regions from them. Initially, a first-round RT-PCR of the TCR CDR3 employed the HTBI primer set. TCRdb used MiXCR to reprocess the multiplex PCR reads, holding one entry per CDR3 protein. This sample carries about 500,000 distinct CDR3 sequences, 15% to 20% of them seen once, and the ten largest clones take approximately 30%. This clonotype was seen at least ten times. Antigen unknown. Study outcomes and limitations: Expanded thyroid clonotypes (above 0.001) were mostly also found in blood.

Germline CDR1 and CDR2: MGHRA and YSYEKL. The V segment lost 3 bases and the J segment 4 bases; nucleotides outside the gene matches: 3. The CDR3 is 17 amino acids. The cohort's ophthalmopathy patients, a group with duration under 3 months, had a Clinical Activity Score of at least 3 and a NOSPECS grade of at least 4. This clonotype was obtained from a woman younger than 45 with Graves' ophthalmopathy. Material: blood. The chain carries TRBV4-1 and TRBJ2-2, with 15 bases lining up with TRBD2. Here the CDR3 reads CASSQGTSGRSTGELFF. CDR3 DNA sequence: TGCGCCAGCAGCCAGGGGACTAGCGGGAGGAGCACCGGGGAGCTGTTTTTT.